These 17 T cell receptor beta chains were sequenced from one sample in a study of T-cell reconstitution after alpha-beta-depleted transplantation in children. Unique molecular identifiers were used to barcode this TCRbeta library. TCRdb analysed the PCR reads with MiXCR anew, one entry per CDR3 protein. Of around 370,000 distinct CDR3 sequences detected, 10% appear once; the ten largest clones hold 2% to 2.5%. This specimen was PBMCs from the stem cell graft donor, taken from the stem cell graft. The receptors here all came from a human donor who donated a stem cell graft to a child with acute lymphoblastic leukemia.

This clonotype was counted only a few times. CDR3 DNA: TGCAGTGCCCTAGATGCGACTAGCGGGAATCACGCTCCAGATACGCAGTATTTT. Protein product: CSALDATSGNHAPDTQYF. This chain uses TRBV20-1 with TRBJ2-3, with 11 bases fitting TRBD2. Germline assignment: CDR1 DFQATT and CDR2 SNEGSKA (reference sequence). The V segment lost 6 bases and the J segment 4 bases; nucleotides outside the gene matches: 18. The CDR3 is made up of 18 amino acids.

The chain carries TRBV12-3 or TRBV12-4 and TRBJ2-1; unclear D gene. V lost 6 bases and J 2 bases, leaving 11 bases between the germline ends. There are 14 residues in the CDR3. CDR3 loop: CASSYDGPYNEQFF. The CDR3 coding sequence is TGTGCCAGCAGCTACGATGGTCCCTACAATGAGCAGTTCTTC.

This chain links TRBV12-3 or TRBV12-4 with TRBJ2-1; D is possibly TRBD2 (6 bases). The ends were cut back, 5 bases at V and 10 bases at J, with 21 bases in the middle. The length of the CDR3 is 15 residues. CDR3 protein: CASSRGSRRAGEQFF. For the CDR3, the DNA is TGTGCCAGCAGTCGGGGGTCCCGTAGGGCGGGCGAGCAGTTCTTC.

The table lists this clonotype with a few counts. The J gene is TRBJ2-3, the V gene TRBV20-1; 11 bases align to TRBD2. V shed 2 bases, J shed 3 bases, and the junction held 10 bases outside the gene matches. CDR1 and CDR2 from the germline V gene are DFQATT and SNEGSKA (reference sequence). The CDR3 runs 17 residues. The CDR3 protein is CSARPATSGTGTDTQYF. The DNA of the CDR3 is TGCAGTGCTAGACCAGCGACTAGCGGGACGGGAACAGATACGCAGTATTTT.

J is TRBJ2-7 and V is TRBV29-1; TRBD1 matches 11 bases. V lost 2 bases, J lost 2 bases, and 5 bases stayed unmatched. CDR3 size: 15 residues. CDR1 SQVTM and CDR2 ANQGSEA come from the germline V gene. CDR3 in DNA: TGCAGCGTTGAATCCGAGGACAGGGGGCCCTACGAGCAGTACTTC. Protein product: CSVESEDRGPYEQYF.

The chain combines TRBV12-3 or TRBV12-4 with TRBJ2-7; D assignment may be TRBD1 or TRBD2 (5 bases each). The CDR3 consists of 16 residues. Trimming cost V 6 bases and J 3 bases, with 21 bases left between them. The CDR3 loop is CASSFRRPGPYYEQYF. In DNA, the CDR3 is TGTGCCAGCAGCTTCAGGCGACCGGGACCCTACTACGAGCAGTACTTC.

This clonotype was seen ten or more times. The junction differs from germline at one of its ends, possibly a read error. The chain links TRBV5-1 to TRBJ2-2; D unresolved. Germline V gene lookup returns CDR1 SGHRS and CDR2 YFSETQ. The CDR3 contains 12 residues. The chain's CDR3 is CASSFNTGELFF. DNA for the CDR3: TGTGCCAGCAGTTTTAACACCGGGGAGCTGTTTTTT.

The chain employs TRBV30 and TRBJ1-2, with 10 bases that match TRBD1. Germline assignment: CDR1 GTSNPN and CDR2 SVGIG (reference sequence). The CDR3 is made up of 15 amino acids. V trimming: 4 bases; J trimming: 1 base; junction bases outside the gene matches: 6. In nucleotides, the CDR3 is TGTGCCTGGATGACCGGGACAGGGGATAACTATGGCTACACCTTC. This codes for CAWMTGTGDNYGYTF.

This clonotype was seen a few times. The genes are TRBV7-9 and TRBJ1-2; no firm D call. Trimming left V 7 bases short and J 6 bases short, with 12 bases between. The CDR3 runs 12 residues. CDR1 SEHNR and CDR2 FQNEAQ come from the germline V gene (reference sequence). The CDR3 sequence: CASTRYEDGYTF. The CDR3 region has the DNA TGTGCCAGCACCAGGTATGAAGATGGCTACACCTTC.

This clonotype was detected only a few times. The V call is TRBV12-3 or TRBV12-4, the J call TRBJ1-2; D not certain. The CDR3 runs to 14 residues. Deletions cut 1 base from V and 1 base from J, with 7 bases between. CDR3 nucleotides: TGTGCCAGCAGTTTAGTTCGACGTAACTATGGCTACACCTTC. This codes for CASSLVRRNYGYTF.

The chain combines TRBV20-1 with TRBJ2-1; 11 bases agree with TRBD2. CDR1 is DFQATT, CDR2 SNEGSKA, per germline (reference sequence). The CDR3 extends over 19 amino acids. J lost 3 bases, V lost 4 bases, and 17 bases had no gene match. The CDR3 region has the DNA TGCAGTGCTACTGGCGCTACTAGCGGGAGTGGGGTAATCTACAATGAGCAGTTCTTC. This sequence encodes CSATGATSGSGVIYNEQFF.

The table lists this clonotype with a few counts. The rearrangement joins TRBV14 to TRBJ2-3; 8 bases match TRBD1. CDR3 length: 16 residues. Germline V gene lookup returns CDR1 SGHDN and CDR2 FVKESK. V dropped 4 bases and J dropped 8; count of bases not matched to a gene: 14. CDR3 amino acids: CASSPSVGQGAVTQYF. CDR3 in DNA: TGTGCCAGCAGCCCAAGCGTTGGACAGGGAGCAGTTACGCAGTATTTT.

V and J are TRBV7-3 and TRBJ2-2; possible D gene TRBD2, 5 bases. The V gene lost 5 bases and the J gene lost 4 bases, with 23 bases spanning the gap. The CDR3 is 18 residues long. Germline V gene sequence: CDR1 SGHTA, CDR2 FQGTGA. DNA of the CDR3: TGTGCCAGCAGCGCCCTCCCCGGGAAAACAGCCCGCACCGGGGAGCTGTTTTTT. As protein: CASSALPGKTARTGELFF. Based on the CDR3 plus reference TRBV7-3 and TRBJ2-2, the full variable domain is GAGVSQTPSNKVTEKGKYVELRCDPISGHTALYWYRQSLGQGPEFLIYFQGTGAADDSGLPNDRFFAVRPEGSVSTLKIQRTERGDSAVYLCASSALPGKTARTGELFFGEGSRLTVL.

The V and J genes are TRBV5-1 and TRBJ2-7; TRBD1 aligns across 10 bases. J lost 3 bases, V lost 4 bases, and 7 bases had no gene match. The germline V gene encodes CDR1 SGHRS and CDR2 YFSETQ. This CDR3 is built from 15 residues. The CDR3 sequence is CASSAPDRGDYEQYF. Here the CDR3 DNA reads TGCGCCAGCAGCGCTCCGGACAGGGGGGACTACGAGCAGTACTTC.

The J gene is TRBJ1-5, the V gene TRBV9; D call uncertain. V shed 0 bases and J shed 4 bases, with 11 bases lying between them. The germline V gene has CDR1 SGDLS and CDR2 YYNGEE. The CDR3 has 15 amino acids. CDR3 DNA: TGTGCCAGCAGCGTAGGAGGGATGGAGAATCAGCCCCAGCATTTT. It encodes CASSVGGMENQPQHF.

This chain connects TRBV4-2 to TRBJ1-1; D unclear. V was pared by 1 base and J by 0 bases, with 12 bases between. The germline gives CDR1 LGHNA, CDR2 YNFKEQ. The CDR3 runs to 16 residues. Here the CDR3 reads CASSQVGRVMNTEAFF. The CDR3 DNA follows: TGTGCCAGCAGCCAAGTAGGGAGGGTTATGAACACTGAAGCTTTCTTT.

This clonotype occurred a few times. The genes are TRBV5-6 and TRBJ1-6, with TRBD1 matching over 7 bases. With V trimmed by 0 bases and J by 1 base, 4 bases remained unmatched. Per germline, CDR1 SGHDT and CDR2 YYEEEE. The CDR3 is 17 amino acids. The CDR3 protein is CASSLDTGVSYNSPLHF. CDR3 nucleotide sequence: TGTGCCAGCAGCTTGGATACAGGGGTGTCCTATAATTCACCCCTCCACTTT.